Listed below are T cell receptor beta chains from one sample, sequenced in a study of blood T cell repertoires in COVID-19. The assay was immunoSEQ multiplex PCR, and TCRdb's table has in-frame clones only and misses some. This sample has some 56,000 clones, with about 86% found just once. Material: peripheral blood. These receptors came from an elderly woman with active or convalescent COVID-19. CDR3s include the opening cysteine and the closing phenylalanine or tryptophan. D genes are given only for firm matches. Some rows mark clone size as missing; the rest say once, few, many or name a class of expanded clone.

abundance	v_gene	j_gene	len	d_gene	CDR3aa	CDR3nt
NA	TRBV9	TRBJ1-4	16	NA	CASSGQSSGGNEKLFF	TGTGCCAGCAGCGGACAGTCGTCGGGGGGTAATGAAAAACTGTTTTTT
NA	TRBV6-2/TRBV6-3	TRBJ1-5	14	TRBD1	CASSLRTGLGPQHF	TGTGCCAGCAGTCTCCGGACAGGGCTCGGGCCCCAGCATTTT
NA	TRBV19	TRBJ1-6	16	NA	CASSILPMSGNSPLHF	TGTGCCAGTAGTATACTACCCATGAGCGGGAATTCACCCCTCCACTTT
NA	TRBV5-1	TRBJ1-5	13	NA	CASRKATDQPQHF	TGCGCCAGCCGCAAAGCCACGGATCAGCCCCAGCATTTT
NA	TRBV7-2	TRBJ2-7	16	TRBD2	CASSLLRTSGVLGQYF	TGTGCCAGCAGCTTACTTCGGACTAGCGGGGTCCTAGGGCAGTACTTC
NA	TRBV19	TRBJ2-3	18	TRBD2	CASSSGLAGGPRTDTQYF	TGTGCCAGTAGTTCGGGACTAGCGGGGGGTCCTCGCACAGATACGCAGTATTTT
once	TRBV4-3	TRBJ1-2	17	NA	CASSQDSVDGEGLGYTF	TGCGCCAGCAGCCAAGATTCCGTGGACGGGGAGGGATTGGGCTACACCTTC
NA	TRBV19	TRBJ2-7	14	TRBD1	CASLAGTGSNEQYF	TGTGCCAGTTTGGCCGGGACAGGGTCCAACGAGCAGTACTTC
NA	TRBV6-5	TRBJ1-1	15	NA	CASSLSVRGNTEAFF	TGTGCCAGCAGTCTTTCCGTCAGGGGGAACACTGAAGCTTTCTTT
NA	TRBV7-9	TRBJ1-1	11	NA	CASSLEDEAFF	TGTGCCAGCAGCTTGGAGGACGAAGCTTTCTTT
NA	TRBV29-1	TRBJ2-3	15	NA	CSARRQTSSTDTQYF	TGCAGCGCTAGACGACAGACCTCTAGCACAGATACGCAGTATTTT
NA	TRBV6-6	TRBJ2-1	19	TRBD2	CASSLSGLAGVGSYNEQFF	TGTGCCAGCAGCTTATCGGGACTAGCGGGGGTTGGTTCCTACAATGAGCAGTTCTTC
NA	TRBV5-1	TRBJ2-2	14	NA	CASSSGTITGELFF	TGCGCCAGCAGCTCCGGGACAATCACCGGGGAGCTGTTTTTT
few	TRBV5-6	TRBJ2-5	15	TRBD1	CASSSWTGGRKTQYF	TGTGCCAGCAGCTCTTGGACAGGGGGAAGGAAGACCCAGTACTTC
NA	TRBV14	TRBJ1-6	15	NA	CASSPPGGANSPLHF	TGTGCCAGCAGCCCACCTGGCGGGGCTAATTCACCCCTCCACTTT
NA	TRBV19	TRBJ1-2	14	NA	CASSIVGANYGYTF	TGTGCCAGTAGTATAGTTGGAGCTAACTATGGCTACACCTTC
NA	TRBV5-3	TRBJ2-7	13	TRBD1	CARSSGQSYEQYF	TGTGCCAGAAGCTCGGGACAGAGCTACGAGCAGTACTTC
NA	TRBV27	TRBJ1-1	16	TRBD1	CASRPGQITWNTEAFF	TGTGCCAGCAGGCCGGGACAGATTACGTGGAACACTGAAGCTTTCTTT
NA	TRBV6-1	TRBJ1-3	17	TRBD1	CASSVRGGAGSGNTIYF	TGTGCCAGCAGTGTTAGAGGGGGCGCAGGCTCTGGAAACACCATATATTTT
NA	TRBV7-7	TRBJ2-1	16	TRBD2	CASRIRGGRGYNEQFF	TGTGCCAGCAGAATACGCGGGGGGAGGGGTTACAATGAGCAGTTCTTC
NA	TRBV25-1	TRBJ1-1	14	TRBD1	CASRETGGRTEAFF	TGTGCCAGCAGGGAAACAGGGGGACGCACTGAAGCTTTCTTT
NA	TRBV4-1	TRBJ1-1	16	NA	CASSQDPGSLNTEAFF	TGCGCCAGCAGCCAAGATCCCGGGTCTTTAAACACTGAAGCTTTCTTT
NA	TRBV9	TRBJ2-2	15	TRBD2	CASSFRSGATGELFF	TGTGCCAGCAGCTTCCGTAGCGGGGCCACCGGGGAGCTGTTTTTT
NA	TRBV7-3	TRBJ2-2	15	TRBD2	CASSLALAPTGELFF	TGTGCCAGCAGCTTAGCACTAGCGCCCACCGGGGAGCTGTTTTTT
few	TRBV11-2	TRBJ2-5	12	NA	CASSILRETQYF	TGTGCCAGCAGCATCCTACGTGAGACCCAGTACTTC
NA	TRBV7-6	TRBJ2-7	13	NA	CASSLVASYEQYF	TGTGCCAGCAGCCTCGTGGCTTCCTACGAGCAGTACTTC
few	TRBV19	TRBJ1-2	12	NA	CASKDSNYGYTF	TGTGCCAGTAAGGACAGCAACTATGGCTACACCTTC
NA	TRBV29-1	TRBJ2-7	12	NA	CSVGQGIYEQYF	TGCAGCGTTGGGCAGGGGATCTACGAGCAGTACTTC
NA	TRBV28	TRBJ2-7	12	NA	CASSASAYEQYF	TGTGCCAGCAGCGCTTCTGCGTACGAGCAGTACTTC